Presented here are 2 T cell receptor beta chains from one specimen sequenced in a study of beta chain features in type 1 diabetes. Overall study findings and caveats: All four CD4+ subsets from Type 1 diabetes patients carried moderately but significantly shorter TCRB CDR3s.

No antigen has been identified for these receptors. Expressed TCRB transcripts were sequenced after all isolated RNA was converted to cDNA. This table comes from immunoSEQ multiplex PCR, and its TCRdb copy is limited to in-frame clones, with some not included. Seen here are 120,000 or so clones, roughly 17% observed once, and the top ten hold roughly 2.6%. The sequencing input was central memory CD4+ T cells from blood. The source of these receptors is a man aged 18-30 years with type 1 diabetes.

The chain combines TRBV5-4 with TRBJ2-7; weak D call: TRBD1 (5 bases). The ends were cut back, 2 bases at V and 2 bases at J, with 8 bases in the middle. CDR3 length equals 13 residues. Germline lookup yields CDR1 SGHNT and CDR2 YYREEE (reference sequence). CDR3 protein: CASSFSGTYEQYF. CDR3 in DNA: TGTGCCAGCAGCTTTTCAGGGACCTACGAGCAGTACTTC.

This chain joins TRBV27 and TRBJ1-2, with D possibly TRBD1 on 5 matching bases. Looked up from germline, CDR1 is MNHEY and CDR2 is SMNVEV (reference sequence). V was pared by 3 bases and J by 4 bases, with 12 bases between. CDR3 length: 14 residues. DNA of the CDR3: TGTGCCAGCAGTTTCGGAAAGGGGCTCTATGGCTACACCTTC. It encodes CASSFGKGLYGYTF.